Listed here are 3 T cell receptor beta chains from one sample, sequenced in a study of CD8+ T cells in alopecia areata. TCR sequencing used cDNA made by reverse transcription of extracted RNA. Libraries were prepared by immunoSEQ multiplex PCR; TCRdb keeps only in-frame clonotypes and omits some of them. Among 160,000 or so clones listed, about three fifths were seen once. As for treatment: oral pan-JAK inhibitor, 5-10 mg twice daily. This specimen was CD4+ T cells sorted from blood, taken at week 4, from a patient treated with tofacitinib. These receptors all come from a human donor with alopecia areata.

The chain links TRBV20-1 to TRBJ2-1, with 7 nucleotides matching TRBD1. Germline assignment: CDR1 DFQATT and CDR2 SNEGSKA (reference sequence). This CDR3 is built from 10 residues. V lost 5 bases to trimming and J lost 9 bases; unmatched junction nucleotides: 1. The CDR3 loop reads CSASGGEQFF. The CDR3 nucleotides read TGCAGTGCTTCAGGGGGTGAGCAGTTCTTC.

This clone was counted a few times. A junction end diverges from the germline sequence, so it may reflect a read error. This chain joins TRBV30 and TRBJ2-5; no reliable D call. The CDR3 is made up of 14 amino acids. CDR1 is GTSNPN, CDR2 SVGIG, per germline (reference sequence). The CDR3 bases are TGTGCCTGGCAAAGGACGGACCAGCAAGGGACCCAGTACTTC. The encoded protein is CAWQRTDQQGTQYF.

This clone was seen a few times. The chain links TRBV19 to TRBJ2-7, with D perhaps matching TRBD2 (5 bases). The CDR3 has 17 residues. CDR1 is LNHDA and CDR2 is SQIVND in the germline V gene (reference sequence). Trimming removed 1 base from V and 1 base from J, with 17 bases in between. This CDR3 reads CASSIVHRTGESYEQYF. In nucleotides, the CDR3 is TGTGCCAGTAGTATAGTCCATCGTACCGGGGAATCCTACGAGCAGTACTTC.